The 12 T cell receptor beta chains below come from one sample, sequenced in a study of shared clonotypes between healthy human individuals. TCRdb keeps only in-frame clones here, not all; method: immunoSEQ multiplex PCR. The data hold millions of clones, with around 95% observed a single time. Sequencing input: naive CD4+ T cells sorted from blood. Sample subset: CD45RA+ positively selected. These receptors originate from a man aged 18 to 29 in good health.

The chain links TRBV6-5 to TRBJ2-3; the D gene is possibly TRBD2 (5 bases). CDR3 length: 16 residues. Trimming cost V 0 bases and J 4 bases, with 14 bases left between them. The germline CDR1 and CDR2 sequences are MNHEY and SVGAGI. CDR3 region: CASSYSVVGAADTQYF. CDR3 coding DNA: TGTGCCAGCAGTTACTCGGTCGTGGGAGCGGCAGATACGCAGTATTTT.

This chain's CDR3 is CASSFHSAGSSYEQYF. In nucleotides, the CDR3 is TGTGCCAGCAGCTTCCATTCAGCGGGTTCCTCCTACGAGCAGTACTTC. The rearrangement links TRBV7-2 to TRBJ2-7, with D perhaps matching TRBD2 (6 bases). CDR3 length equals 16 residues. The V gene lost 3 bases and the J gene lost 0 bases, with 15 bases spanning the gap. Germline V gives CDR1 SGHTA, CDR2 FQGNSA.

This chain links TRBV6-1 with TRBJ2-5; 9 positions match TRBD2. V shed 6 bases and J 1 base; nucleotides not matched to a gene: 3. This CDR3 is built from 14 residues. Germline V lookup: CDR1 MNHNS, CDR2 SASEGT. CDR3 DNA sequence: TGTGCCAGCAGAATAGCGGGGGTCCAAGAGACCCAGTACTTC. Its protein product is CASRIAGVQETQYF.

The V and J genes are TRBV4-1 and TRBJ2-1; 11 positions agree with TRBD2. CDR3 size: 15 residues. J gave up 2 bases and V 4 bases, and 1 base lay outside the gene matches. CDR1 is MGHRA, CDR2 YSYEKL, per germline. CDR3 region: CASSPGLAAYNEQFF. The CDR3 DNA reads TGCGCCAGCAGCCCGGGACTAGCGGCCTACAATGAGCAGTTCTTC.

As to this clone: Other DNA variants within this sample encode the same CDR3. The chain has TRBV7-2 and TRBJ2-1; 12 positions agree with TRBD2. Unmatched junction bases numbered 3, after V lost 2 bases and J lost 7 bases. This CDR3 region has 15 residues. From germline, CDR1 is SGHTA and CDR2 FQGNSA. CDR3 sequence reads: CASSLRLAGGNEQFF. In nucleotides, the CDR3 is TGTGCCAGCAGCTTAAGGCTAGCGGGGGGGAATGAGCAGTTCTTC.

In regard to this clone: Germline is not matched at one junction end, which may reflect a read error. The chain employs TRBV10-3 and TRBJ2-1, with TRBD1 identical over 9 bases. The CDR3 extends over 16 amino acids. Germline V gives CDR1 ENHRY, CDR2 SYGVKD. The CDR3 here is CAISPGQGASRAWMIF. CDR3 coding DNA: TGTGCCATCAGTCCGGGACAGGGTGCATCTAGAGCTTGGATGATCTTC.

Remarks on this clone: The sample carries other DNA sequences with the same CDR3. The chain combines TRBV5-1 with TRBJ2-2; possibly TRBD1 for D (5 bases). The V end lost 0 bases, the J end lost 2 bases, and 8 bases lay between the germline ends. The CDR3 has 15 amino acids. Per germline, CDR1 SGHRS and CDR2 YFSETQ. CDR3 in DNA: TGCGCCAGCAGCTTGGGCAGGGTTAACACCGGGGAGCTGTTTTTT. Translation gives CASSLGRVNTGELFF.

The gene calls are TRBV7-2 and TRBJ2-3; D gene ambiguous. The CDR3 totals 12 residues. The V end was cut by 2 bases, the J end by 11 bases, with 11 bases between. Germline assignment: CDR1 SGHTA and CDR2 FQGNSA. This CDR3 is CASSLLSELQYF. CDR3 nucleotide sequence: TGTGCCAGCAGCTTACTAAGCGAGTTGCAGTATTTT.

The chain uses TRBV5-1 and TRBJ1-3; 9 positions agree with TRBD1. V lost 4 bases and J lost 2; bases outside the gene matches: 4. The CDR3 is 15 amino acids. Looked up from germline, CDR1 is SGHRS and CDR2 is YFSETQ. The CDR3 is CASSTGQGPGNTIYF. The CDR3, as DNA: TGCGCCAGCAGCACGGGACAGGGTCCTGGAAACACCATATATTTT.

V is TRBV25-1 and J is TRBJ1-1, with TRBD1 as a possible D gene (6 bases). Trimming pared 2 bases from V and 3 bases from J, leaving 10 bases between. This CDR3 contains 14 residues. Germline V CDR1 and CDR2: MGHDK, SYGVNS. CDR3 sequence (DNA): TGTGCCAGCAGTGAACAGGGGATTCACACTGAAGCTTTCTTT. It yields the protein CASSEQGIHTEAFF.

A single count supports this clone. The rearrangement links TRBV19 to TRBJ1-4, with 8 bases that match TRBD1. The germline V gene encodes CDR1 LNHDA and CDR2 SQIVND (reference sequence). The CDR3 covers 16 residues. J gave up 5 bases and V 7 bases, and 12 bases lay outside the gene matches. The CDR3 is CASKPDWDRRNEKLFF. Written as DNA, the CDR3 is TGTGCCAGTAAGCCGGACTGGGACAGGCGGAATGAAAAACTGTTTTTT. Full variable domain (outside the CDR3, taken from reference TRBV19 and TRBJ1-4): DGGITQSPKYLFRKEGQNVTLSCEQNLNHDAMYWYRQDPGQGLRLIYYSQIVNDFQKGDIAEGYSVSREKKESFPLTVTSAQKNPTAFYLCASKPDWDRRNEKLFFGSGTQLSVL.

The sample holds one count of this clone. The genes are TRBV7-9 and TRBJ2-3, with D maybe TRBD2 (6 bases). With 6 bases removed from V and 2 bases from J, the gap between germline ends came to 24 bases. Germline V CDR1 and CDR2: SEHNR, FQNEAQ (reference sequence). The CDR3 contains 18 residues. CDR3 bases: TGTGCCAGCAGTTCGATCCCCAATTCCGGGAGACCCACAGATACGCAGTATTTT. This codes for CASSSIPNSGRPTDTQYF. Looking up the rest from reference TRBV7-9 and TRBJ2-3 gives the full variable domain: DTGVSQNPRHKITKRGQNVTFRCDPISEHNRLYWYRQTLGQGPEFLTYFQNEAQLEKSRLLSDRFSAERPKGSFSTLEIQRTEQGDSAMYLCASSSIPNSGRPTDTQYFGPGTRLTVL.